Detailed here is one TCR beta chain. Enrolment of Seattle patients took place during active infection, and they were followed longitudinally. Methods used by the authors: Counts of nucleated cells, estimated from reference gene primer amplification, were obtained. Sequencing used immunoSEQ multiplex PCR; TCRdb keeps in-frame clones, though not all of them. Clonal size and the V and J genes are those of that table, whereas D and trimming came from the DNA. The sample holds over 45,000 clones; 89% are singletons and the top ten take approximately 45%. Trimming took 4 bases from V and 3 from J, leaving 7 bases between them. The length of the CDR3 is 13 residues. Germline V gene sequence: CDR1 KGHDR, CDR2 SFDVKD. The sample belongs to a study of blood T cell repertoires in COVID-19. For the study at large: The study drew acute and convalescent COVID-19 samples from the United States, Italy and Spain. PBMCs, B-cell-depleted T cells, or T cells provided the cDNA or gDNA that made up the material.

The rearrangement joins TRBV24-1 to TRBJ2-3, with D perhaps matching TRBD1 (6 bases). The specimen sequenced was peripheral blood. The TCR sequence derives from a woman in her sixties or seventies with COVID-19, enrolled during active disease. The CDR3 protein is CATSEGATDTQYF. In DNA form, the CDR3 reads TGTGCCACCAGTGAGGGGGCGACAGATACGCAGTATTTT.